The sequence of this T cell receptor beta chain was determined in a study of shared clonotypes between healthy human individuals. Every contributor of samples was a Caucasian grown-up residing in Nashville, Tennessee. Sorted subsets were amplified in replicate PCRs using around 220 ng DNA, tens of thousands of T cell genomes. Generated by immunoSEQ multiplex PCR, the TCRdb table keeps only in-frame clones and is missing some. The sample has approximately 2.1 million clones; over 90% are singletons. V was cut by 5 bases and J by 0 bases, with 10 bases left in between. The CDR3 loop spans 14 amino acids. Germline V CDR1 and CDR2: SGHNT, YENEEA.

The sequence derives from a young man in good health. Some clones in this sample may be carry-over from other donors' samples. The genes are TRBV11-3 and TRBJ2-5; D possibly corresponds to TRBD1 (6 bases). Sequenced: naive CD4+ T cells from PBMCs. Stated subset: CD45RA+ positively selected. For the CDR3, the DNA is TGTGCCAGCAGCCGAAACAGGGACCAAGAGACCCAGTACTTC. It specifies CASSRNRDQETQYF.